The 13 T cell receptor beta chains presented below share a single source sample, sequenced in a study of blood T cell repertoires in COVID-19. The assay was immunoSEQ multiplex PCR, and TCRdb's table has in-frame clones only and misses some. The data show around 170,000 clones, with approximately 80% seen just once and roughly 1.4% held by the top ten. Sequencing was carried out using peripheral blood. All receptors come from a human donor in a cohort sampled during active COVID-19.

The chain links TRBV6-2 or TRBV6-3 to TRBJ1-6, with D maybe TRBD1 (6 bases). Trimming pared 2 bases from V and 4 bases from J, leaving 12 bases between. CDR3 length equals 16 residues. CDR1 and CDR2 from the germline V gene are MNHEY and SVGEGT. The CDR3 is CASSYAGQTYNSPLHF. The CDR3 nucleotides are TGTGCCAGCAGTTACGCCGGACAGACGTATAATTCACCCCTCCACTTT.

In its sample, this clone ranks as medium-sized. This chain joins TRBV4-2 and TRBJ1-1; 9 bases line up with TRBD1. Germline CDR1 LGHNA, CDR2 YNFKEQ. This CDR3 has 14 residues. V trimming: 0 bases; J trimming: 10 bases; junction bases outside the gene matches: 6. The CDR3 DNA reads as TGTGCCAGCAGCCAAGATTGGGGACAGGGTGGAGCTTTCTTT. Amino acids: CASSQDWGQGGAFF.

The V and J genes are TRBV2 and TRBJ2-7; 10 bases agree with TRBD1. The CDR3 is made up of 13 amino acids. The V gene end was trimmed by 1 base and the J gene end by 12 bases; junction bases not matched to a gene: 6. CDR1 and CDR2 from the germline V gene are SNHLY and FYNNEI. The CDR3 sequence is CASSEVGTGDAYF. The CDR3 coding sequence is TGTGCCAGCAGTGAAGTCGGGACAGGGGACGCGTACTTC. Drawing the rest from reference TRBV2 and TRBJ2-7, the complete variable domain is EPEVTQTPSHQVTQMGQEVILRCVPISNHLYFYWYRQILGQKVEFLVSFYNNEISEKSEIFDDQFSVERPDGSNFTLKIRSTKLEDSAMYFCASSEVGTGDAYFGPGTRLTVT.

Here the CDR3 reads CASSPYQETQYF. CDR3 in DNA: TGTGCCAGCAGCCCGTACCAAGAGACCCAGTACTTC. The chain is built from TRBV7-2 and TRBJ2-5, with D unresolved. With 5 bases removed from V and 0 bases from J, the gap between germline ends came to 4 bases. The CDR3 has 12 amino acids. Germline V gene lookup returns CDR1 SGHTA and CDR2 FQGNSA.

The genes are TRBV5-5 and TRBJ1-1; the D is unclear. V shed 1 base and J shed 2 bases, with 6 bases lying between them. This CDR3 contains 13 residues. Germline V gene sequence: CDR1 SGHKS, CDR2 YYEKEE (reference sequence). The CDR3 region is CASSLQTNTEAFF. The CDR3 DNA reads TGTGCCAGCAGCTTGCAGACTAACACTGAAGCTTTCTTT.

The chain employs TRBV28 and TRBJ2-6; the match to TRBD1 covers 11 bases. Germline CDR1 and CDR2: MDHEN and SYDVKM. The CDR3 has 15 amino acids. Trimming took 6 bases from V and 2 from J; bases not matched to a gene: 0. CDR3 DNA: TGTGCCAGCAGGGGACAGGGGGCTGGGGCCAACGTCCTGACTTTC. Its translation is CASRGQGAGANVLTF.

The CDR3 DNA sequence: TGTGCCAGCAGTTCCCTTAACTATGGCTACACCTTC. It yields the protein CASSSLNYGYTF. V and J are TRBV28 and TRBJ1-2, with D hard to call. Per the germline V gene, CDR1 is MDHEN and CDR2 is SYDVKM. CDR3 length equals 12 residues. With 4 bases removed from V and 1 base from J, the gap between germline ends came to 4 bases.

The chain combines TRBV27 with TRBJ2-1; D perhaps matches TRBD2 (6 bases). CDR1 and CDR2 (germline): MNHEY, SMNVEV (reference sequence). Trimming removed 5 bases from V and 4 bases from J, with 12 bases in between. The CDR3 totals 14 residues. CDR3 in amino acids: CASSPGGLYNEQFF. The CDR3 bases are TGTGCCAGCAGTCCCGGGGGACTTTACAATGAGCAGTTCTTC.

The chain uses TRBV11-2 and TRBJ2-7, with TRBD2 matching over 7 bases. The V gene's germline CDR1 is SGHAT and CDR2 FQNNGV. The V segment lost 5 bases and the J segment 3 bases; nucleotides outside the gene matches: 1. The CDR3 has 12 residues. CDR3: CASSPGGYEQYF. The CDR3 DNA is TGTGCCAGCAGCCCGGGAGGCTACGAGCAGTACTTC.

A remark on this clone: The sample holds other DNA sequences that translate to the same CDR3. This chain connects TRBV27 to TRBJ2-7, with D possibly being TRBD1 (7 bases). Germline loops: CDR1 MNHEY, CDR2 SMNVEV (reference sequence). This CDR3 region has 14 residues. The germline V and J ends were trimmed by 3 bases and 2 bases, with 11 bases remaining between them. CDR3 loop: CASSFGGGPYEQYF. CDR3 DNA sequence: TGTGCCAGCAGTTTTGGAGGGGGCCCCTACGAGCAGTACTTC.

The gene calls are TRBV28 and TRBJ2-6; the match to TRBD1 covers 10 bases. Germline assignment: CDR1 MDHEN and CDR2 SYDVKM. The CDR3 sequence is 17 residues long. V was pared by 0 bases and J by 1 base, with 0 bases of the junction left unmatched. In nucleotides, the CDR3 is TGTGCCAGCAGTTTATGGGACAGGGGGTCTGGGGCCAACGTCCTGACTTTC. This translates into CASSLWDRGSGANVLTF.

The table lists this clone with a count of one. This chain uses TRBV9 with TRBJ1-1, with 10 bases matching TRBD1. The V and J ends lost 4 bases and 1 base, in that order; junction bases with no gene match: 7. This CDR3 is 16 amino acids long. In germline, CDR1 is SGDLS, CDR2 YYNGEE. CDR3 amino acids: CASSSPGQGPNTEAFF. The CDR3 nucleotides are TGTGCCAGCAGCTCTCCGGGACAGGGGCCGAACACTGAAGCTTTCTTT.

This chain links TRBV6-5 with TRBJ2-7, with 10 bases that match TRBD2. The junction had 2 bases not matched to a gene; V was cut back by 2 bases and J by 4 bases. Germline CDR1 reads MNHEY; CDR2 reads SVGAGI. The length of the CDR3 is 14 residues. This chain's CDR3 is CASSYKRGGYEQYF. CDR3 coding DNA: TGTGCCAGCAGTTACAAGCGGGGGGGATACGAGCAGTACTTC.